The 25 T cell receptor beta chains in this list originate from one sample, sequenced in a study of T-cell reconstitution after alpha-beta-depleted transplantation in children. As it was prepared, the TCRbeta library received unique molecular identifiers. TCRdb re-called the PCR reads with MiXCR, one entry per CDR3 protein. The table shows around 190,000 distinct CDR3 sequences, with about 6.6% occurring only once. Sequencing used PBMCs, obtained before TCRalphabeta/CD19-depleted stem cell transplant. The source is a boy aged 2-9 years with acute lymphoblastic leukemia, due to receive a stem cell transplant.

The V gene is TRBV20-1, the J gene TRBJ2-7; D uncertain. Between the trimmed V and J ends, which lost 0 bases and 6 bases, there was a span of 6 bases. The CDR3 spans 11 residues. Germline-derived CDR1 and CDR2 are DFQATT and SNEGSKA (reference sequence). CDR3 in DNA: TGCAGTGCTAGAGATTGGTCCGAGCAGTACTTC. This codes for CSARDWSEQYF.

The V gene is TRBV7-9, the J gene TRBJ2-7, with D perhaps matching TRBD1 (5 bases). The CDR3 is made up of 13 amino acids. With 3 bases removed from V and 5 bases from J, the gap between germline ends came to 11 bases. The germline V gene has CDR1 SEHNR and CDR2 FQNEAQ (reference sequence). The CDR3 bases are TGTGCCAGCAGCTTGCCCGGACACGACGAGCAGTACTTC. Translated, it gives CASSLPGHDEQYF.

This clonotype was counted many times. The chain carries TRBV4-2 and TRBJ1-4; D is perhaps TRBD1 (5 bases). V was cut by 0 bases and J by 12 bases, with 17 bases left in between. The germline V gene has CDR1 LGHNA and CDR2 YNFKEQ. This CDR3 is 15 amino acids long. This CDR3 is CASSQEGAGREQLFF. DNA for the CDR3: TGTGCCAGCAGCCAAGAAGGGGCAGGGAGGGAGCAACTGTTTTTT.

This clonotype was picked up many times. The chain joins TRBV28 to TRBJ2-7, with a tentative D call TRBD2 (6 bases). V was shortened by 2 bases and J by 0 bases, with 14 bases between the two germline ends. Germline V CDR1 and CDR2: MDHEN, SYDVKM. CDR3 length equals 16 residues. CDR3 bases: TGTGCCAGCAGTTTACCCCGGGACTCTATCTCCTACGAGCAGTACTTC. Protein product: CASSLPRDSISYEQYF.

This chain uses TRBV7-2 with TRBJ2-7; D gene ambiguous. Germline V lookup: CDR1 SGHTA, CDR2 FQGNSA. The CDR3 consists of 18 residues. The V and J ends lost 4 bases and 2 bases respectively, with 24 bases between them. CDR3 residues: CASSSRLGVTGEPYEQYF. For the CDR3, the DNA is TGTGCCAGCAGCTCCCGACTTGGGGTCACTGGAGAACCCTACGAGCAGTACTTC.

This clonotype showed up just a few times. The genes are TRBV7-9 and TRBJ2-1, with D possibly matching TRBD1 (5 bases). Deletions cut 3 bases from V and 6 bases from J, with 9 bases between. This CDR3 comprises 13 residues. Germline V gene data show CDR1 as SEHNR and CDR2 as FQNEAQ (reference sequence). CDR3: CASSFDRANEQFF. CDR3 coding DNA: TGTGCCAGCAGCTTTGACAGAGCCAATGAGCAGTTCTTC.

DNA for the CDR3: TGTGCCAGCAGCTTCCTGGACAGGGGGCGCTGGGACACTGAAGCTTTCTTT. Its protein is CASSFLDRGRWDTEAFF. The V gene is TRBV5-5, the J gene TRBJ1-1, with 11 positions matching TRBD1. Germline V lookup: CDR1 SGHKS, CDR2 YYEKEE (reference sequence). The CDR3 length is 17 residues. The V segment lost 2 bases and the J segment 3 bases; nucleotides outside the gene matches: 9.

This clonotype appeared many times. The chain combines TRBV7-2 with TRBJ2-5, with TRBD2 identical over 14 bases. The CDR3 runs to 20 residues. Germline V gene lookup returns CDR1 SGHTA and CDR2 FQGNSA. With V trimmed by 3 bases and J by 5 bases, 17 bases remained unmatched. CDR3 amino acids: CASSFLIDPGLAGVVETQYF. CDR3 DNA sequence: TGTGCCAGCAGCTTTTTGATTGACCCGGGACTAGCGGGGGTGGTGGAGACCCAGTACTTC.

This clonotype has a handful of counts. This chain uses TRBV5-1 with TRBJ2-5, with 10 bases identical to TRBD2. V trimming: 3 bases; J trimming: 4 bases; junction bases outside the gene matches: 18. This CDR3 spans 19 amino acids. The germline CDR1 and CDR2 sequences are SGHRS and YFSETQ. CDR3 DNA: TGCGCCAGCAGCTGGGAACTAGCGGGAACGGGGCTAAGGGGAGAGACCCAGTACTTC. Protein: CASSWELAGTGLRGETQYF.

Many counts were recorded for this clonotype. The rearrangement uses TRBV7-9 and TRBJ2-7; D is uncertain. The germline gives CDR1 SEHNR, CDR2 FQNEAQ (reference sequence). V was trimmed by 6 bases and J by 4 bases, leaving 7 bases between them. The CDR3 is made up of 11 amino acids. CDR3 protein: CASRNQYEQYF. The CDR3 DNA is TGTGCCAGCAGGAACCAGTACGAGCAGTACTTC. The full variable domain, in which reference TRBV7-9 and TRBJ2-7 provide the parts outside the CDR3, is DTGVSQNPRHKITKRGQNVTFRCDPISEHNRLYWYRQTLGQGPEFLTYFQNEAQLEKSRLLSDRFSAERPKGSFSTLEIQRTEQGDSAMYLCASRNQYEQYFGPGTRLTVT.

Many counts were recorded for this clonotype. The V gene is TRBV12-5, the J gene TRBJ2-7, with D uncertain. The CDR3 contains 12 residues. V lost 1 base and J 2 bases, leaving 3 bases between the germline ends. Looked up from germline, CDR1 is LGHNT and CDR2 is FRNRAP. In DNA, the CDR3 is TGTGCTAGTGGTTTGGGTCCCTACGAGCAGTACTTC. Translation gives CASGLGPYEQYF. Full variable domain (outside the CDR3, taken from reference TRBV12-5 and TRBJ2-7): DARVTQTPRHKVTEMGQEVTMRCQPILGHNTVFWYRQTMMQGLELLAYFRNRAPLDDSGMPKDRFSAEMPDATLATLKIQPSEPRDSAVYFCASGLGPYEQYFGPGTRLTVT.

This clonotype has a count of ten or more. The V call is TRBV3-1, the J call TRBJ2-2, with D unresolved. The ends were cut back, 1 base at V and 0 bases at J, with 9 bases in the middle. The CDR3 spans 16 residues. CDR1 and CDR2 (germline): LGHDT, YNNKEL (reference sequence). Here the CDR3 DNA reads TGTGCCAGCAGCCAAGTTGCCGGGCCGAACACCGGGGAGCTGTTTTTT. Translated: CASSQVAGPNTGELFF.

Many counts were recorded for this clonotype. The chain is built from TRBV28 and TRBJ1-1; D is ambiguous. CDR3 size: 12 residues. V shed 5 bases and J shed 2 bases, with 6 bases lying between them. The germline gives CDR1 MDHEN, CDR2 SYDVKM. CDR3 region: CASSNGNTEAFF. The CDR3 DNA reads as TGTGCCAGCAGTAACGGAAACACTGAAGCTTTCTTT.

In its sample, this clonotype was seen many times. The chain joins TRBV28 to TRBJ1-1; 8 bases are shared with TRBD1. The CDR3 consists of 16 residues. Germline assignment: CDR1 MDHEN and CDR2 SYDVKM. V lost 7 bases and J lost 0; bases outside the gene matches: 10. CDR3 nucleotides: TGTGCCAGCACCACAGGGGGTCCTCGGGTGAACACTGAAGCTTTCTTT. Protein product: CASTTGGPRVNTEAFF.

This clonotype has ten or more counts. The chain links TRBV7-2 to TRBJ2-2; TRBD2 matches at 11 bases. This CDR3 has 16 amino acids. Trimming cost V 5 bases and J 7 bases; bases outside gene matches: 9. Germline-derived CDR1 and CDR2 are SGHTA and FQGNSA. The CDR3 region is CASSPLAGGSLGELFF. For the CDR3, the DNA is TGTGCCAGCAGCCCCCTAGCGGGGGGCTCTCTCGGGGAGCTGTTTTTT.

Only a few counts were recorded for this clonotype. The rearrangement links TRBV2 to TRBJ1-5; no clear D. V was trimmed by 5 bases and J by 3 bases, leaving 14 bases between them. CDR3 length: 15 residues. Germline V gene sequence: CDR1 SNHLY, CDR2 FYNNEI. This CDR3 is CASSLTDPTNQPQHF. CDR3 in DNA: TGTGCCAGCAGTTTGACGGACCCCACCAATCAGCCCCAGCATTTT.

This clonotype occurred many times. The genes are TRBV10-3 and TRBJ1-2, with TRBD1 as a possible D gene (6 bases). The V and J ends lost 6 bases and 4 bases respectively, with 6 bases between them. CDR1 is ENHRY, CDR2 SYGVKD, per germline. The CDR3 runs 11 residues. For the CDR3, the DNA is TGTGCCATCAGGGACAGCTATGGCTACACCTTC. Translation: CAIRDSYGYTF.

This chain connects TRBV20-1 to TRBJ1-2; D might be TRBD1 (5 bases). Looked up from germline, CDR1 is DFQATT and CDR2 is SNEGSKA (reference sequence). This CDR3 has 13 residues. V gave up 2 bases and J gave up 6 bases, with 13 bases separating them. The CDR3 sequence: CSARHRPPDGYTF. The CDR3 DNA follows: TGCAGTGCTAGACACAGGCCCCCGGATGGCTACACCTTC.

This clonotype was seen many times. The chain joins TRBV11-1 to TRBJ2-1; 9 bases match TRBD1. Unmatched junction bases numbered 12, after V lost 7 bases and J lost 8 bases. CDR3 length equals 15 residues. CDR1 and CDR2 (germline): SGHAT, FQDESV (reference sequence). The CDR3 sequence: CASTGDREPNHEQFF. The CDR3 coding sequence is TGTGCCAGCACCGGGGACAGGGAACCCAACCATGAGCAGTTCTTC.

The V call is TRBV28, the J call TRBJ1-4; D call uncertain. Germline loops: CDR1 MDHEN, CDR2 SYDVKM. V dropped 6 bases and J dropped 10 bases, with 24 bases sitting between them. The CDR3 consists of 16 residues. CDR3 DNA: TGTGCCAGCAGCCGCAAGGGAGGGAGCGGTGTTGGAAAACTGTTTTTT. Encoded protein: CASSRKGGSGVGKLFF.

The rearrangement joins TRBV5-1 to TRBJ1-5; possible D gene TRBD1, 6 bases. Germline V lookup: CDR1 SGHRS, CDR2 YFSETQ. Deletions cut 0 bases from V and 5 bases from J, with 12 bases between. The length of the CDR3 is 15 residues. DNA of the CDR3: TGCGCCAGCAGCTTGGGTACGGGGACACATCAGCCCCAGCATTTT. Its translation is CASSLGTGTHQPQHF.

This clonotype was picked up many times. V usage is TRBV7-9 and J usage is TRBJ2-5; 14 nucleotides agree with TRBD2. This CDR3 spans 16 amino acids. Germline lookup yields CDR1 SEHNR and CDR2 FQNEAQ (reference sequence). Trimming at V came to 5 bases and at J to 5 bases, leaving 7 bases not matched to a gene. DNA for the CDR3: TGTGCCAGCAGCCGACCGGGACTAGCGGGGGTCGAGACCCAGTACTTC. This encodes CASSRPGLAGVETQYF.

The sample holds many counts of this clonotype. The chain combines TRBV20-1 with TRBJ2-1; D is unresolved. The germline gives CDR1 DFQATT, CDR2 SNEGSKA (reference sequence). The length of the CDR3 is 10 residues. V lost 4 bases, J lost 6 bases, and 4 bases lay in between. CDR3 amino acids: CSATVNEQFF. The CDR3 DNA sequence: TGCAGTGCTACTGTCAATGAGCAGTTCTTC.

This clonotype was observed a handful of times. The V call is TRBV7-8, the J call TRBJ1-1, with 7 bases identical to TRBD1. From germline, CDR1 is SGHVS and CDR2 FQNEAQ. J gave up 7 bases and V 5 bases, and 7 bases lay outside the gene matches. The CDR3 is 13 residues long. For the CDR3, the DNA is TGTGCCAGCAGCCCACGGACAGGCCTTGAAGCTTTCTTT. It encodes CASSPRTGLEAFF.

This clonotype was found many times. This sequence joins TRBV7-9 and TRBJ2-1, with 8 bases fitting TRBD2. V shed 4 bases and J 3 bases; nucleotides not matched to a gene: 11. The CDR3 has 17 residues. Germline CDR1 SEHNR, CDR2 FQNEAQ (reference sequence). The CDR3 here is CASSSERRGLVYNEQFF. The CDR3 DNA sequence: TGTGCCAGCAGCTCTGAGAGGCGGGGACTAGTCTACAATGAGCAGTTCTTC.